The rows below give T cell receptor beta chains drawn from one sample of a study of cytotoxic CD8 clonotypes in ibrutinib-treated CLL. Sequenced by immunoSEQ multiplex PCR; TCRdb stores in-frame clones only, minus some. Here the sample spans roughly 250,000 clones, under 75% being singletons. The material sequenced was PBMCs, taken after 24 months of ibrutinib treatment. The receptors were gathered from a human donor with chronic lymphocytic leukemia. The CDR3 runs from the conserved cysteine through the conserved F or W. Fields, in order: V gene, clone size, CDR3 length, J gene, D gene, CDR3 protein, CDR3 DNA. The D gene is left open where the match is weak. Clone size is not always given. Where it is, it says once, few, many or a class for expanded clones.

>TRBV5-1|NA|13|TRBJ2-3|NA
CASLITGADTQYF
TGCGCCAGCCTGATAACAGGCGCAGATACGCAGTATTTT
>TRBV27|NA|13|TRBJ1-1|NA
CASSWAENTEAFF
TGTGCCAGCAGTTGGGCCGAGAACACTGAAGCTTTCTTT
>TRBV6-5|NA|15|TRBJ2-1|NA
CASSSPGTPHNEQFF
TGTGCCAGCAGTTCCCCCGGGACGCCGCACAATGAGCAGTTCTTC
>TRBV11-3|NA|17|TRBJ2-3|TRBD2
CASSLTPGLGVADTQYF
TGTGCCAGCAGCTTAACACCAGGACTAGGGGTCGCAGATACGCAGTATTTT
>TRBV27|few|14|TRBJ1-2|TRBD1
CASGAGTGIYGYTF
TGTGCCAGCGGTGCCGGGACAGGAATCTATGGCTACACCTTC
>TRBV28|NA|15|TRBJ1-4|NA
CASSSQGMGGEKLFF
TGTGCCAGCAGTTCCCAGGGGATGGGGGGTGAAAAACTGTTTTTT
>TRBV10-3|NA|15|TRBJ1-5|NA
CAITGEDISNQPQHF
TGTGCCATCACCGGGGAAGATATCAGCAATCAGCCCCAGCATTTT
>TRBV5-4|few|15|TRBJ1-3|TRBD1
CASSLQGAPGNTIYF
TGTGCCAGCAGCCTCCAGGGGGCGCCTGGAAACACCATATATTTT
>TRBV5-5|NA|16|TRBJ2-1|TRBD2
CASSSQTSGRFVEQFF
TGTGCCAGCAGCTCTCAGACTAGCGGGAGGTTTGTTGAGCAGTTCTTC
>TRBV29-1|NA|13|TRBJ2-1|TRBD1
CSVGRGRNNEQFF
TGCAGCGTTGGCAGGGGGAGAAACAATGAGCAGTTCTTC
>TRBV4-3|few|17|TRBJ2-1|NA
CASSQEFSALRDNEQFF
TGCGCCAGCAGCCAAGAATTTAGCGCCCTAAGGGACAATGAGCAGTTCTTC
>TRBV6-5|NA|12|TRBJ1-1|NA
CASSYDSFEAFF
TGTGCCAGCAGTTACGACAGTTTTGAAGCTTTCTTT
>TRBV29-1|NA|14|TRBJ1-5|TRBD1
CSVGTGDSNQPQHF
TGCAGCGTTGGGACAGGGGATAGCAATCAGCCCCAGCATTTT
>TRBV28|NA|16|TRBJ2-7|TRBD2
CASSRTRLAGDHEQYF
TGTGCCAGCAGCCGGACGCGACTAGCGGGAGACCACGAGCAGTACTTC
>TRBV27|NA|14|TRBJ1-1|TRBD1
CASSSRGPNTEAFF
TGTGCCAGCAGTAGCAGGGGGCCGAACACTGAAGCTTTCTTT
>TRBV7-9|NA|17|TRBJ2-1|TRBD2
CASSSLGTSGRKGEQFF
TGTGCCAGCAGCTCCCTGGGGACTAGCGGCCGGAAGGGCGAGCAGTTCTTC
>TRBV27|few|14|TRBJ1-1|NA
CASSLEGWNTEAFF
TGTGCCAGCAGTTTAGAGGGTTGGAACACTGAAGCTTTCTTT
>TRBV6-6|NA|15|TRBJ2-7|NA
CASSYSSTKAYEQYF
TGTGCCAGCAGTTACTCATCGACAAAGGCCTACGAGCAGTACTTC
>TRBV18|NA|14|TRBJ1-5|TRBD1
CASTSGGEVQPQHF
TGTGCCAGCACCTCAGGGGGGGAGGTTCAGCCCCAGCATTTT
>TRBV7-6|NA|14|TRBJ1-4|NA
CASSLSQSNEKLFF
TGTGCCAGCAGCTTAAGCCAGTCTAATGAAAAACTGTTTTTT
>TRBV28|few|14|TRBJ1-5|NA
CASSFQGPGKPQHF
TGTGCCAGCAGTTTCCAGGGGCCTGGGAAGCCCCAGCATTTT
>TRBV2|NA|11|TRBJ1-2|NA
CASSEYGGYTF
TGTGCCAGCAGTGAATATGGTGGCTACACCTTC
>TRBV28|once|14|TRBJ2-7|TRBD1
CASSPTGRLGEQYF
TGTGCCAGCAGTCCGACAGGGAGATTGGGCGAGCAGTACTTC
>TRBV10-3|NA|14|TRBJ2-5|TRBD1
CAISEARDRPTQYF
TGTGCCATCAGTGAGGCACGGGACAGACCGACCCAGTACTTC
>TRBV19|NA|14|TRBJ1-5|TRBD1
CASDRVNSNQPQHF
TGTGCCAGTGACAGGGTTAATAGCAATCAGCCCCAGCATTTT
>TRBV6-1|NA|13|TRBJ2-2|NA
CASSVVSVGELFF
TGTGCCAGCAGTGTCGTATCGGTCGGGGAGCTGTTTTTT
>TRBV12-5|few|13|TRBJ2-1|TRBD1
CASGRQGGYEQFF
TGTGCTAGTGGGAGACAGGGGGGCTATGAGCAGTTCTTC
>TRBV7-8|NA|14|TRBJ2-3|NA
CASSLNGGTDTQYF
TGTGCCAGCAGCTTGAACGGAGGCACAGATACGCAGTATTTT
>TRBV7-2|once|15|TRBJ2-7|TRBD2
CASSLSGRSSYEQYF
TGTGCCAGCAGCTTAAGCGGGAGAAGCTCCTACGAGCAGTACTTC
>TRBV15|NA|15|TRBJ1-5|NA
CATSRDQGITQPQHF
TGTGCCACCAGCAGAGATCAGGGGATCACGCAGCCCCAGCATTTT
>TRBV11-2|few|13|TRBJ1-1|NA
CASSLVSPTEAFF
TGTGCCAGCAGCTTAGTCTCTCCGACTGAAGCTTTCTTT
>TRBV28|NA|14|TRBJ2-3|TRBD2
CASMAGGRSDTQYF
TGTGCCAGCATGGCGGGAGGGAGGTCAGATACGCAGTATTTT
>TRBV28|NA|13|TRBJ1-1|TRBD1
CASNYRGDTEAFF
TGTGCCAGCAACTACAGGGGGGACACTGAAGCTTTCTTT
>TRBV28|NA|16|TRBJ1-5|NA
CASSPLQGYGNQPQHF
TGTGCCAGCAGTCCACTACAGGGCTATGGCAATCAGCCCCAGCATTTT
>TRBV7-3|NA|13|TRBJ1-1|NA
CASSLMRDTEAFF
TGTGCCAGCAGCTTAATGCGGGATACTGAAGCTTTCTTT
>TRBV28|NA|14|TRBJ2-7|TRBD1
CASSASGTGDEQYF
TGTGCCAGCAGCGCCTCCGGCACAGGGGACGAGCAGTACTTC
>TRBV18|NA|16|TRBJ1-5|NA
CASSHRTDSFNQPQHF
TGTGCCAGCTCACACCGGACAGATTCCTTCAATCAGCCCCAGCATTTT
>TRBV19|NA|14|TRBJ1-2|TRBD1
CASSTRGGDYGYTF
TGTGCCAGTAGCACTAGAGGGGGCGACTATGGCTACACCTTC
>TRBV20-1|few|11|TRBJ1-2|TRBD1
CRAGQGDGYTF
TGCAGGGCCGGACAGGGTGATGGCTACACCTTC
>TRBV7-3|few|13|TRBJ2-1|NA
CASSPSPSGEQFF
TGTGCCAGCAGCCCCTCCCCTAGTGGTGAGCAGTTCTTC
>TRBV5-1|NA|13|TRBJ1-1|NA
CASRTGLNTEAFF
TGCGCCAGCAGGACCGGTTTGAACACTGAAGCTTTCTTT